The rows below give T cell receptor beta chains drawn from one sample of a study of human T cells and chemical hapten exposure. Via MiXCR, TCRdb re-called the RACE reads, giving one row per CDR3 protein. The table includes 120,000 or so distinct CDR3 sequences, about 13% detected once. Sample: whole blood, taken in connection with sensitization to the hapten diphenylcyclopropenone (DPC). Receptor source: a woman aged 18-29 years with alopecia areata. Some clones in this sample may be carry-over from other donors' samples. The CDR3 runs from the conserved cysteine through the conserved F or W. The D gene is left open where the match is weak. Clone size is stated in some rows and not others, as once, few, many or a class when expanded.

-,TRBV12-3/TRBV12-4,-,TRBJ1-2,CASSFGVSYGYTF,TGTGCCAGCAGTTTTGGGGTATCCTATGGCTACACCTTC
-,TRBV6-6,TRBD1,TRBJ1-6,CASSYRDRGNNSPLHF,TGTGCCAGCAGTTACCGTGACAGGGGGAATAATTCACCCCTCCACTTT
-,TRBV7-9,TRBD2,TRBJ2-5,CASSLGLSPETQYF,TGTGCCAGCAGCTTGGGACTAAGCCCAGAGACCCAGTACTTC
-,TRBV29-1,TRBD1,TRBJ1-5,CSVPDRENQPQHF,TGCAGCGTTCCCGACAGGGAGAATCAGCCCCAGCATTTT
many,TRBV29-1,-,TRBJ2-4,CSVESGFKDIQYF,TGCAGCGTTGAATCTGGGTTTAAGGACATTCAGTACTTC
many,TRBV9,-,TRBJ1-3,CASSVDSGNTIYF,TGTGCCAGCAGCGTAGACTCTGGAAACACCATATATTTT
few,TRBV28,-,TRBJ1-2,CASNPTPGSYGYTF,TGTGCCAGCAACCCTACTCCAGGGTCCTATGGCTACACCTTC
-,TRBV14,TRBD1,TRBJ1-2,CASSQGFSQGVGGGYTF,TGTGCCAGCAGCCAAGGGTTCTCACAGGGGGTTGGAGGAGGCTACACCTTC
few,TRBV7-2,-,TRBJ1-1,CASSLAGVMNTEAFF,TGTGCCAGCAGCTTAGCGGGGGTAATGAACACTGAAGCTTTCTTT
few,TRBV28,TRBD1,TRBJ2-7,CASSRAGTGASYEQYF,TGTGCCAGCAGTAGAGCCGGGACAGGGGCCTCCTACGAGCAGTACTTC
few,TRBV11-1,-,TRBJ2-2,CASRRVGSDTGELFF,TGTGCCAGCAGAAGGGTCGGGTCGGACACCGGGGAGCTGTTTTTT
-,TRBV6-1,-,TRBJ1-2,CASSEEGHYGYTF,TGTGCCAGCAGTGAAGAGGGGCACTATGGCTACACCTTC
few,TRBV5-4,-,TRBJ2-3,CASSPRGGTGTDTQYF,TGTGCCAGCAGCCCCCGAGGGGGGACGGGCACAGATACGCAGTATTTT
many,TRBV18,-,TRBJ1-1,CASSPLGVPEAFF,TGTGCCAGCTCACCGTTAGGGGTCCCTGAAGCTTTCTTT
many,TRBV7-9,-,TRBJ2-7,CASSTQDYEQYF,TGTGCCAGCAGCACACAGGATTACGAGCAGTACTTC
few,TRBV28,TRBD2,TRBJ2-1,CASVWVAGRYNEQFF,TGTGCCAGCGTGTGGGTAGCGGGGAGATACAATGAGCAGTTCTTC
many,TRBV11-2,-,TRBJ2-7,CASSFRSGYEQYF,TGTGCCAGCAGCTTCAGGTCGGGCTACGAGCAGTACTTC
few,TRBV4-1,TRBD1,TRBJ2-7,CASSQEKGANEQYF,TGCGCCAGCAGCCAAGAAAAGGGGGCGAACGAGCAGTACTTC
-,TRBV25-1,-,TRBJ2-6,CASSESQGFNSGANVLTF,TGTGCCAGCAGTGAGTCCCAGGGCTTCAACTCTGGGGCCAACGTCCTGACTTTC
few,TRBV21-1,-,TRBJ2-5,CASSWDPKATQYF,TGTGCCAGCAGCTGGGACCCGAAGGCGACCCAGTACTTC
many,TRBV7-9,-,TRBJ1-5,CASSLGEVGQPQHF,TGTGCCAGCAGCTTAGGAGAAGTCGGTCAGCCCCAGCATTTT
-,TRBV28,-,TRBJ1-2,CASSTGMLAGYTF,TGTGCCAGCAGCACCGGGATGCTGGCCGGCTACACCTTC
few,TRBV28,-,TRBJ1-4,CASSLWGKGEKLFF,TGTGCCAGCAGCTTATGGGGAAAGGGTGAAAAACTGTTTTTT
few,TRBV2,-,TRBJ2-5,CASSSQGYQETQYF,TGTGCCAGCAGCTCACAGGGATACCAAGAGACCCAGTACTTC
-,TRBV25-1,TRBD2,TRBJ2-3,CASSDPAGGVEADTQYF,TGTGCCAGCAGTGACCCAGCGGGGGGGGTTGAGGCAGATACGCAGTATTTT
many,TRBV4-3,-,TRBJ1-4,CASSQDPWGRRNEKLFF,TGCGCCAGCAGCCAAGATCCGTGGGGAAGAAGAAATGAAAAACTGTTTTTT
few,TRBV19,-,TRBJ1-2,CASSIGRYQRTDGYTF,TGTGCCAGTAGTATAGGCAGGTATCAACGGACAGATGGCTACACCTTC
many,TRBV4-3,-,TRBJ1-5,CASIRGCNQPQHF,TGCGCCAGCATACGGGGGTGCAATCAGCCCCAGCATTTT
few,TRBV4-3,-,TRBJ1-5,CASSQAGSNQPQHF,TGCGCCAGCAGCCAAGCGGGGAGCAATCAGCCCCAGCATTTT
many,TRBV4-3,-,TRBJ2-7,CASSQEIGGPDEQYF,TGCGCCAGCAGCCAAGAGATAGGAGGGCCCGACGAGCAGTACTTC